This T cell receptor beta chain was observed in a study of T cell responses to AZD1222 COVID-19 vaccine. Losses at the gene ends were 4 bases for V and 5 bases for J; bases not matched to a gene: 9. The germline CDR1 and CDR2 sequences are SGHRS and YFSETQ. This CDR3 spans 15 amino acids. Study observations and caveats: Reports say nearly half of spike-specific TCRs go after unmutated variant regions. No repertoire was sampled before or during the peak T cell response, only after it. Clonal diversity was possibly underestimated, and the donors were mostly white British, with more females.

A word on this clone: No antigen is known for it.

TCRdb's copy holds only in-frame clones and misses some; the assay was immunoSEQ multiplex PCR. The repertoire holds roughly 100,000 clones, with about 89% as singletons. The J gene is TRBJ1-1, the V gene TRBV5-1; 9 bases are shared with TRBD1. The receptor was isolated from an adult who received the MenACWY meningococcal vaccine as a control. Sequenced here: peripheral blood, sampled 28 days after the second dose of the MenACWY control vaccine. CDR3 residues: CASSLVDRGWTEAFF. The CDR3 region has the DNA TGCGCCAGCAGCCTCGTCGACAGGGGGTGGACTGAAGCTTTCTTT.